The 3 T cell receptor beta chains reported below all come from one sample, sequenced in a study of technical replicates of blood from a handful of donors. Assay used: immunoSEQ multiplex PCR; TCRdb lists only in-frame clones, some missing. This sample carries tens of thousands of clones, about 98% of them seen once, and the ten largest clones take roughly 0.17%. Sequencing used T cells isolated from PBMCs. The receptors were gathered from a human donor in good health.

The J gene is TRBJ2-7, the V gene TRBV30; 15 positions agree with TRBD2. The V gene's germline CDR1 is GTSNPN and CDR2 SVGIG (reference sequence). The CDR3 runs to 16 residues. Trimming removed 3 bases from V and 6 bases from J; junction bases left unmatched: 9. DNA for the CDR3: TGTGCCTGGAGGCCCGGCCAGGGACTAGCGGGAGGCGAGCAGTACTTC. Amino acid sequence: CAWRPGQGLAGGEQYF.

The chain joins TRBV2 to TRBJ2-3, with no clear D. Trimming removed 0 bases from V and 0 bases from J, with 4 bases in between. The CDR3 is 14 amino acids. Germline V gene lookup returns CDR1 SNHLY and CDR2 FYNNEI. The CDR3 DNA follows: TGTGCCAGCAGTGAAGCTACTAGCACAGATACGCAGTATTTT. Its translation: CASSEATSTDTQYF.

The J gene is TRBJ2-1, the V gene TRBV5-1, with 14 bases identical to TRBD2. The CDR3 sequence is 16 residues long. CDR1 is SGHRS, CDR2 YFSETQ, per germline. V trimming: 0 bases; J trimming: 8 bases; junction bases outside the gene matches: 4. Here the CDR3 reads CASSLGGLAGVDEQFF. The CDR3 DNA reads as TGCGCCAGCAGCTTGGGGGGACTAGCGGGGGTCGATGAGCAGTTCTTC.